This is a list of T cell receptor beta chains from one sample in a study of T cell changes during pregnancy in multiple sclerosis. The protocol was immunoSEQ multiplex PCR, while the TCRdb copy is restricted to in-frame clones and leaves out a portion. The table includes approximately 92,000 clones, approximately 92% detected once. The material was peripheral blood, obtained in the first trimester of pregnancy. Receptors originate from a female donor with multiple sclerosis, enrolled in a pregnancy study. The CDR3 runs from the conserved cysteine through the conserved F or W. Fields, in order: CDR3 DNA, CDR3 protein, J gene, D gene, clone size, V gene. The D gene is left open where the match is weak. Some rows have no size entry. The others give once, few or many, or a class for an expanded clone.

CDR3 DNA: TGTGCCAGCAGCTTGAGGCAGACTAGCACAGATACGCAGTATTTT
CDR3 protein: CASSLRQTSTDTQYF
J gene: TRBJ2-3
D gene: .
clone size: .
V gene: TRBV5-6

CDR3 DNA: TGTGCCAGCAGTTCGGGGACACCTTACACAGATACGCAGTATTTT
CDR3 protein: CASSSGTPYTDTQYF
J gene: TRBJ2-3
D gene: .
clone size: .
V gene: TRBV27

CDR3 DNA: TGTGCCAGCAGTTACGAGGGTCCCCTTAACTATGGCTACACCTTC
CDR3 protein: CASSYEGPLNYGYTF
J gene: TRBJ1-2
D gene: .
clone size: .
V gene: TRBV6-6

CDR3 DNA: TGTGCCACCAGCGTAGGTTACAGGAACACTGAAGCTTTCTTT
CDR3 protein: CATSVGYRNTEAFF
J gene: TRBJ1-1
D gene: .
clone size: .
V gene: TRBV15

CDR3 DNA: TGTGCCAGCAGCGGTGCGAACAGGGAGCAGTTCTTC
CDR3 protein: CASSGANREQFF
J gene: TRBJ2-1
D gene: .
clone size: .
V gene: TRBV7-6

CDR3 DNA: TGTGCCAGCAGCTTACAGGGCTCGATGAACACTGAAGCTTTCTTT
CDR3 protein: CASSLQGSMNTEAFF
J gene: TRBJ1-1
D gene: .
clone size: .
V gene: TRBV7-9

CDR3 DNA: TGTGCCAGCAGCTTGCCCACAGGGGGCGCAGGGTACGAGCAGTACTTC
CDR3 protein: CASSLPTGGAGYEQYF
J gene: TRBJ2-7
D gene: TRBD1
clone size: .
V gene: TRBV11-2

CDR3 DNA: TGTGCCAGCAGTGCCCCTAGCGGGAGGGCCTTAAACGAGCAGTACTTC
CDR3 protein: CASSAPSGRALNEQYF
J gene: TRBJ2-7
D gene: TRBD2
clone size: .
V gene: TRBV6-1

CDR3 DNA: TGTGCCAGCAGCTTTCTGGCGGATAGCAATCAGCCCCAGCATTTT
CDR3 protein: CASSFLADSNQPQHF
J gene: TRBJ1-5
D gene: .
clone size: .
V gene: TRBV5-6

CDR3 DNA: TGCGCCAGCAGCCAACGCGGGAGGGGGTACAATGAGCAGTTCTTC
CDR3 protein: CASSQRGRGYNEQFF
J gene: TRBJ2-1
D gene: TRBD2
clone size: .
V gene: TRBV4-3

CDR3 DNA: TGTGCCAGCAGCTCTCCTGGGGACTCCTATGGCTACACCTTC
CDR3 protein: CASSSPGDSYGYTF
J gene: TRBJ1-2
D gene: .
clone size: .
V gene: TRBV7-9

CDR3 DNA: TGTGCCAGCAGCTTAGTCAGGGGTGGCGGCTACACCTTC
CDR3 protein: CASSLVRGGGYTF
J gene: TRBJ1-2
D gene: .
clone size: .
V gene: TRBV7-2

CDR3 DNA: TGTGCCAGCACCCTGACAGGGGCTGCTAACGAGCAGTACTTC
CDR3 protein: CASTLTGAANEQYF
J gene: TRBJ2-7
D gene: TRBD1
clone size: .
V gene: TRBV2

CDR3 DNA: TGTGCCAGTAGTATGGCTAGGGAGACCCAGTACTTC
CDR3 protein: CASSMARETQYF
J gene: TRBJ2-5
D gene: .
clone size: .
V gene: TRBV19

CDR3 DNA: TGTGCCAGCAGCTTGGCAGGGGGTCCAGAGACCCAGTACTTC
CDR3 protein: CASSLAGGPETQYF
J gene: TRBJ2-5
D gene: TRBD1
clone size: .
V gene: TRBV5-4

CDR3 DNA: TGTGCCATCGGCCGGGGTCGGGGATCTGGAAACACCATATATTTT
CDR3 protein: CAIGRGRGSGNTIYF
J gene: TRBJ1-3
D gene: .
clone size: .
V gene: TRBV10-3

CDR3 DNA: TGTGCCAGCAGTTACTCGACCGGGACATCAGGCCAGCCCCAGCATTTT
CDR3 protein: CASSYSTGTSGQPQHF
J gene: TRBJ1-5
D gene: .
clone size: .
V gene: TRBV6-6

CDR3 DNA: TGTGCCAGCAGCTTGGGTGCGGGAGTTGGCACAGATACGCAGTATTTT
CDR3 protein: CASSLGAGVGTDTQYF
J gene: TRBJ2-3
D gene: TRBD2
clone size: .
V gene: TRBV5-4

CDR3 DNA: TGTGCCAGCTCACCTCCAGGCCAGGCAGAACAGTTCTTC
CDR3 protein: CASSPPGQAEQFF
J gene: TRBJ2-1
D gene: .
clone size: .
V gene: TRBV18

CDR3 DNA: TGTGCCACCAGCAGAGCTACAGATACGCAGTATTTT
CDR3 protein: CATSRATDTQYF
J gene: TRBJ2-3
D gene: .
clone size: .
V gene: TRBV15

CDR3 DNA: TGTGCCAGCAGCCAAGAGGGGACAGGGGTAGCCAAAAACATTCAGTACTTC
CDR3 protein: CASSQEGTGVAKNIQYF
J gene: TRBJ2-4
D gene: TRBD1
clone size: .
V gene: TRBV4-2

CDR3 DNA: TGTGCCAGCAGCTCCGGACTCTACGAGCAGTACTTC
CDR3 protein: CASSSGLYEQYF
J gene: TRBJ2-7
D gene: .
clone size: .
V gene: TRBV5-6

CDR3 DNA: TGTGCCAGCAGCCTTGACAGGGATCCGGTGAACACTGAAGCTTTCTTT
CDR3 protein: CASSLDRDPVNTEAFF
J gene: TRBJ1-1
D gene: TRBD1
clone size: .
V gene: TRBV7-9

CDR3 DNA: TGTGCCAGCAGCCTCCAGGGGGCCATGGACCTGTACGAGTTCTTC
CDR3 protein: CASSLQGAMDLYEFF
J gene: TRBJ2-1
D gene: TRBD1
clone size: .
V gene: TRBV5-6

CDR3 DNA: TGTGCCAGCAGCAAGACAGGGGACGAGCAGTACTTC
CDR3 protein: CASSKTGDEQYF
J gene: TRBJ2-7
D gene: TRBD1
clone size: .
V gene: TRBV7-6

CDR3 DNA: TGTGCCAGCAGTGTCACAGGGAGAGGGAACACTGAAGCTTTCTTT
CDR3 protein: CASSVTGRGNTEAFF
J gene: TRBJ1-1
D gene: .
clone size: once
V gene: TRBV27

CDR3 DNA: TGTGCCAGCTCACGGTCCGCCGGAGCTTTCTTT
CDR3 protein: CASSRSAGAFF
J gene: TRBJ1-1
D gene: .
clone size: .
V gene: TRBV18